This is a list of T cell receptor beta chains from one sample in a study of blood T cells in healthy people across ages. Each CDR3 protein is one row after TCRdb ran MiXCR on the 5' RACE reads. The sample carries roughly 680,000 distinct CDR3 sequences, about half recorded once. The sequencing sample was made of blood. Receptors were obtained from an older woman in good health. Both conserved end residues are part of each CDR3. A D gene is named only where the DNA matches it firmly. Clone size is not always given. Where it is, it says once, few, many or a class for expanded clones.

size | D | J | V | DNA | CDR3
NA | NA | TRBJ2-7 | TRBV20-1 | TGCAGTGCTAGAGATCAAGTCTATGAGCAGTACTTC | CSARDQVYEQYF
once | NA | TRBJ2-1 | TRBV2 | TGTGCCAGCAGTGAGACTACGCAGTTCTTC | CASSETTQFF
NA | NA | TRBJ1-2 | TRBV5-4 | TGTGCCAGCAACCACCCCTCCGGTCCGGACTATGGCTACACCTTC | CASNHPSGPDYGYTF
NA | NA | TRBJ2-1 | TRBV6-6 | TGTGCCAGCAGGCCAGCCGAGGATGAGCAGTTCTTC | CASRPAEDEQFF
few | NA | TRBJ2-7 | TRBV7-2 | TGTGCCAGCAGCTTAAGGCCGGACCCTTACGAGCAGTACTTC | CASSLRPDPYEQYF
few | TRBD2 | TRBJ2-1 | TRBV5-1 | TGCGCCAGCAGCTTACGGATAGCGGGAGGGGGCAATGAGCAGTTCTTC | CASSLRIAGGGNEQFF
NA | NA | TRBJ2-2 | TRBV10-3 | TGTGCCATCAAGGGCCAAGGCCGCACCGGGGAGCTGTTTTTT | CAIKGQGRTGELFF
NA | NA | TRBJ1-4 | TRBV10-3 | TGTGCCATCGGGGCAAGCCCTGGTGAAAAACTGTTTTTT | CAIGASPGEKLFF
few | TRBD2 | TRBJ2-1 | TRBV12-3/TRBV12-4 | TGTGCCAGCAGTTTGCCGACTAGCGAACGTTCCTACAATGAGCAGTTCTTC | CASSLPTSERSYNEQFF
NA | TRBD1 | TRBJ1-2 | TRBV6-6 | TGTGCCAGCAGGCTGACAGGGGGCTTCTATGGCTACACCTTC | CASRLTGGFYGYTF
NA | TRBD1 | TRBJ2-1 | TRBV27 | TGTGCCAGCAGTTTGGGCCCCAGACAGGGGGGGACCTACAATGAGCAGTTCTTC | CASSLGPRQGGTYNEQFF
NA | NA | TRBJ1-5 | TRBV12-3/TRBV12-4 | TGTGCCAGCCCCGATAGCAATCAGCCCCAGCATTTT | CASPDSNQPQHF
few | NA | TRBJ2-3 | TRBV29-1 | TGCAGCGTTGAAGGCGCGGGATCCACAGATACGCAGTATTTT | CSVEGAGSTDTQYF
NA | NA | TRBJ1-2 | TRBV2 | TGTGCCAGCAGTGAAACAGGGACCTATGGCTACACCTTC | CASSETGTYGYTF
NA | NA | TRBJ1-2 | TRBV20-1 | TGCAGTGCTAGGGCTGGGCAAGGCTACACCTTC | CSARAGQGYTF
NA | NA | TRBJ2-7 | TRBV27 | TGTGCCAGCAGTTCCGTGTCCAGGGGAACCTACGAGCAGTACTTC | CASSSVSRGTYEQYF
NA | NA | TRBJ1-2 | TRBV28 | TGTGCCAGCAGCTTTATCGGCTACACCTTC | CASSFIGYTF
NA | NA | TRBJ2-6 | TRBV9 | TGTGCCAGCAGCACGAGCTCTGGGGCCAACGTCCTGACTTTC | CASSTSSGANVLTF
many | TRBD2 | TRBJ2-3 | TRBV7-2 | TGTGCCAGCAGCTGGACTAGCGGGAAGGATACGCAGTATTTT | CASSWTSGKDTQYF
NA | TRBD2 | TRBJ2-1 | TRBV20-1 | TGCAGTGCTAGAGATCCCCGCGGGAGGGTGGAAGAGCAGTTCTTC | CSARDPRGRVEEQFF
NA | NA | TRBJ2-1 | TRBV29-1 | TGCAGCGTCCCAGCGGAGCTTTCCTACAATGAGCAGTTCTTC | CSVPAELSYNEQFF
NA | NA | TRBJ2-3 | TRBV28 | TGTGCCAGCAGTCTCGGCAGTTCGAAGCAGTATTTT | CASSLGSSKQYF
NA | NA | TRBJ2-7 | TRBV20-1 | TGCAGTGCTAGAATCGCCTACGAGCAGTACTTC | CSARIAYEQYF
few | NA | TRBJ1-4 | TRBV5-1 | TGCGCCAGCAGCTCCGGAGGCTCCCCGGGAGAAAAACTGTTTTTT | CASSSGGSPGEKLFF
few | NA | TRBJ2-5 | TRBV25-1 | TGTGCCAGCAGTGGCGCGGGGAGGGAGACCCAGTACTTC | CASSGAGRETQYF
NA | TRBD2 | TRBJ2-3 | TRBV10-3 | TGTGCCATCAGTGAGTCTAGCGGGAGCACAGATACGCAGTATTTT | CAISESSGSTDTQYF
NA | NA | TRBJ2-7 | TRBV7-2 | TGTGCCAGCAGCGTATTAAGTAGCTCCTACGAGCAGTACTTC | CASSVLSSSYEQYF
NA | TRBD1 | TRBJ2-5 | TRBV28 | TGTGCCAGCGGACGGACAGGGGGAGGAGAGACCCAGTACTTC | CASGRTGGGETQYF
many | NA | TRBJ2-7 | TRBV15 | TGTGCCACCAGCAGAAGAACAGGTTCCTACGAGCAGTACTTC | CATSRRTGSYEQYF
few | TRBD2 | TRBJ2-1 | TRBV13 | TGTGCCAGCAGCTCTCTAGCGGGGAGGGACAATGAGCAGTTCTTC | CASSSLAGRDNEQFF
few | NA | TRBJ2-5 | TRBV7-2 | TGTGCCAGCAGCTTAGGGACCCGGGGGCAAGAGACCCAGTACTTC | CASSLGTRGQETQYF
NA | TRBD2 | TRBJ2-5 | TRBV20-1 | TGCAGTGCTAGAGAGTTAGCGGGACAAGAGACCCAGTACTTC | CSARELAGQETQYF
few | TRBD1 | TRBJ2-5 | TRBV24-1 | TGTGCCACCAGTGATTCGTCCGGGACAGGGGAGGGAGAGACCCAGTACTTC | CATSDSSGTGEGETQYF
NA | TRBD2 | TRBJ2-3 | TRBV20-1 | TGCAGTGCTAGTAAGGCGGGAGGGTACACAGATACGCAGTATTTT | CSASKAGGYTDTQYF
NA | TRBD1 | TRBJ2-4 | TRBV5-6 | TGTGCCAGCAGCTGGGGGACAGGGTCGGGCGGTCAGTACTTC | CASSWGTGSGGQYF
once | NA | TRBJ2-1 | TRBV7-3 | TGTGCCAGCAGCCCTGGACTCGCTCGGAATGAGCAGTTCTTC | CASSPGLARNEQFF
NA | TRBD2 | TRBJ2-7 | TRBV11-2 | TGTGCCAGCAGCTTAGACTACCTAGCGGTCATCAAAGGGTCCTACGAGCAGTACTTC | CASSLDYLAVIKGSYEQYF
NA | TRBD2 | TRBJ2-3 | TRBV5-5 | TGTGCCAGCAGCCCAGGGACTAGCGGGTTCTCAGATACGCAGTATTTT | CASSPGTSGFSDTQYF
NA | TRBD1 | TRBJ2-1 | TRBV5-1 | TGCGCCAGCAGCTTCCCTCTACAGGGGAGCTCCTACAATGAGCAGTTCTTC | CASSFPLQGSSYNEQFF
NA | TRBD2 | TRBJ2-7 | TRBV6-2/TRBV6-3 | TGTGCCAGCAGTTACCCGGGGGGACTAGCGAGGAGTCTCAACAACGAGCAGTACTTC | CASSYPGGLARSLNNEQYF
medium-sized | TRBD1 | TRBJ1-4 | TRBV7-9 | TGTGCCAGCAGCGTTACCGGGACAGGGGTGGAAAAACTGTTTTTT | CASSVTGTGVEKLFF
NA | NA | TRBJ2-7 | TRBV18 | TGTGCCAGCTCCCCGGCCGGAGTCCACGAGCAGTACTTC | CASSPAGVHEQYF
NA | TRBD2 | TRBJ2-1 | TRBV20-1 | TGCAGTGCTAGAGCTTCCCAGAAGCGGGAGGGCCGAGTCAATGAGCAGTTCTTC | CSARASQKREGRVNEQFF
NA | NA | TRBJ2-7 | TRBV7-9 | TGTGCCAGCAGCCCACGACAGGCGTCCTACAATGAGCAGTACTTC | CASSPRQASYNEQYF
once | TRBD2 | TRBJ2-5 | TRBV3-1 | TGTGCCAGCAGCCAAGATCCTAGAGCGGGGAAAGAGACCCAGTACTTC | CASSQDPRAGKETQYF